The rows below give T cell receptor beta chains drawn from one sample of a study of cytotoxic CD8 clonotypes in ibrutinib-treated CLL. Generated by immunoSEQ multiplex PCR, the TCRdb table keeps only in-frame clones and is missing some. The sample holds 110,000 to 150,000 clones, about 80% seen once. Sequences were derived from PBMCs, sampled after 24 months of ibrutinib treatment. Receptors originate from a human donor with chronic lymphocytic leukemia. The CDR3 runs from the conserved cysteine through the conserved F or W. D genes are given only for firm matches. Expanded clones get a size class; other rows say once, few or many, or leave the size out.

-	TRBV7-2	TRBJ2-7	-	CASSPDRNSYEQYF	TGTGCCAGCAGCCCAGACAGGAACTCCTACGAGCAGTACTTC
TRBD2	TRBV5-1	TRBJ2-5	-	CASSGTSGGQETQYF	TGCGCCAGCAGCGGGACTAGCGGGGGACAAGAGACCCAGTACTTC
-	TRBV5-5	TRBJ2-2	-	CASSPGGGSTGELFF	TGTGCCAGCAGCCCCGGGGGCGGGAGCACCGGGGAGCTGTTTTTT
-	TRBV7-2	TRBJ1-3	-	CASSLRTASSGNTIYF	TGTGCCAGCAGCTTAAGGACAGCTTCCTCTGGAAACACCATATATTTT
-	TRBV10-3	TRBJ2-7	-	CAISESGEQYF	TGTGCCATCAGTGAGTCGGGCGAGCAGTACTTC
-	TRBV19	TRBJ1-1	few	CAGCRGASPGTEAFF	TGTGCCGGCTGCCGCGGGGCCTCCCCGGGCACTGAAGCTTTCTTT
-	TRBV7-2	TRBJ1-5	medium-sized	CASSSYSNQPQHF	TGTGCCAGCAGCTCGTATAGCAATCAGCCCCAGCATTTT
-	TRBV5-1	TRBJ2-5	-	CASSFGGAQETQYF	TGCGCCAGCAGCTTCGGTGGGGCCCAAGAGACCCAGTACTTC
-	TRBV6-6	TRBJ2-7	-	CAVGLHEQYF	TGTGCCGTAGGGTTGCACGAGCAGTACTTC
-	TRBV7-2	TRBJ2-4	few	CASSLGPDIQYF	TGTGCCAGCAGCTTAGGGCCTGACATTCAGTACTTC
-	TRBV7-2	TRBJ2-1	-	CASSRFLTIANEQFF	TGTGCCAGCAGCCGGTTCCTTACCATCGCCAATGAGCAGTTCTTC
-	TRBV7-2	TRBJ1-1	-	CASSSYQNTEAFF	TGTGCCAGCAGCTCTTACCAGAACACTGAAGCTTTCTTT
-	TRBV7-8	TRBJ2-1	-	CASSGGRANHNEQFF	TGTGCCAGCAGCGGCGGGCGGGCGAACCACAATGAGCAGTTCTTC
-	TRBV7-2	TRBJ1-2	-	CASRTKGVDYGYTF	TGTGCCAGCAGGACAAAGGGGGTGGACTATGGCTACACCTTC
TRBD1	TRBV28	TRBJ1-2	-	CASSSPGTGGYGYTF	TGTGCCAGCAGTTCTCCCGGGACAGGGGGCTATGGCTACACCTTC
-	TRBV11-2	TRBJ2-3	-	CASSLGGADTQYF	TGTGCCAGCAGCTTAGGAGGGGCAGATACGCAGTATTTT
TRBD1	TRBV13	TRBJ1-2	-	CASSRAGQGANYGYTF	TGTGCCAGCAGTCGGGCGGGACAGGGGGCCAACTATGGCTACACCTTC
-	TRBV5-1	TRBJ1-1	once	CASSLEVGRPNTEAFF	TGCGCCAGCAGCTTGGAGGTGGGCAGACCGAACACTGAAGCTTTCTTT
TRBD1	TRBV18	TRBJ1-3	-	CASSPRTGEGNTIYF	TGTGCCAGCTCACCCCGGACAGGGGAGGGAAACACCATATATTTT
-	TRBV6-5	TRBJ2-1	-	CASSYSGGSYNEQFF	TGTGCCAGCAGTTACTCCGGCGGGTCCTACAATGAGCAGTTCTTC
TRBD1	TRBV5-1	TRBJ1-1	-	CASSRLAQGGEAFF	TGCGCCAGCAGCCGACTAGCACAGGGGGGTGAAGCTTTCTTT
-	TRBV2	TRBJ1-5	once	CASSDGTARDQPQHF	TGTGCCAGCAGTGACGGGACGGCCAGAGATCAGCCCCAGCATTTT
-	TRBV11-2	TRBJ2-3	-	CASSLRLGTQYF	TGTGCCAGCAGCCTGAGATTGGGTACGCAGTATTTT
-	TRBV7-8	TRBJ2-2	-	CASSLFAGLNTGELFF	TGTGCCAGCAGCTTATTCGCGGGCCTCAACACCGGGGAGCTGTTTTTT
TRBD2	TRBV18	TRBJ2-7	-	CASSPPGLGAYEQYF	TGTGCCAGCTCACCCCCGGGACTAGGGGCCTACGAGCAGTACTTC
-	TRBV11-2	TRBJ2-7	-	CASSLDRPGWGEQYF	TGTGCCAGCAGCTTAGATCGGCCAGGGTGGGGGGAGCAGTACTTC
TRBD2	TRBV14	TRBJ2-7	-	CASSPPGGASSYEQYF	TGTGCCAGCAGCCCCCCCGGGGGGGCTAGCTCCTACGAGCAGTACTTC
-	TRBV28	TRBJ1-5	-	CASSLFLNSNQPQHF	TGTGCCAGCAGTTTATTTTTGAATAGCAATCAGCCCCAGCATTTT
-	TRBV18	TRBJ2-3	-	CASSPGVDTQYF	TGTGCCAGCTCACCAGGGGTGGATACGCAGTATTTT
TRBD1	TRBV2	TRBJ2-3	-	CASSSTPGQGACTDTQYF	TGTGCCAGCAGCTCCACCCCGGGACAGGGGGCGTGCACAGATACGCAGTATTTT
TRBD2	TRBV18	TRBJ2-2	once	CASSPRTSGNTGELFF	TGTGCCAGCTCACCCCGGACTAGCGGAAACACCGGGGAGCTGTTTTTT
-	TRBV30	TRBJ2-7	-	CASKDSYEQYF	TGTGCCTCAAAAGACAGCTACGAGCAGTACTTC
TRBD2	TRBV18	TRBJ2-5	few	CASSPGLAGGPGQETQYF	TGTGCCAGCTCACCCGGACTAGCGGGAGGGCCGGGCCAAGAGACCCAGTACTTC
-	TRBV11-3	TRBJ2-2	-	CASSPGFGDIYTGELFF	TGTGCCAGCAGCCCTGGCTTCGGGGACATCTACACCGGGGAGCTGTTTTTT
-	TRBV18	TRBJ2-1	-	CASSPPTGYNEQFF	TGTGCCAGCTCACCCCCTACAGGGTACAATGAGCAGTTCTTC
-	TRBV2	TRBJ1-1	-	CASSGGRRGTEAFF	TGTGCCAGCAGTGGGGGACGGCGGGGAACTGAAGCTTTCTTT
TRBD2	TRBV6-5	TRBJ2-5	-	CASSYGAGVGETQYF	TGTGCCAGCAGTTACGGGGCGGGAGTAGGGGAGACCCAGTACTTC
-	TRBV27	TRBJ1-1	-	CASRLSRSNTEAFF	TGTGCCAGCAGATTATCCAGATCGAACACTGAAGCTTTCTTT
TRBD2	TRBV7-3	TRBJ2-5	-	CASSNGELAGVETQYF	TGTGCCAGCAGCAACGGGGAACTAGCGGGGGTGGAGACCCAGTACTTC
TRBD2	TRBV7-3	TRBJ2-7	-	CASSLGPSGSYEQYF	TGTGCCAGCAGCTTAGGGCCTAGCGGTTCCTACGAGCAGTACTTC
-	TRBV5-6	TRBJ2-2	-	CASSLYALNTGELFF	TGTGCCAGCAGCTTGTATGCCCTCAACACCGGGGAGCTGTTTTTT
-	TRBV4-3	TRBJ1-5	few	CASSQGRGGNQPQHF	TGCGCCAGCAGCCAAGGGCGGGGTGGCAATCAGCCCCAGCATTTT